What follows describes a single TCR beta chain. Its antigen is still unknown. The source material, RNA transcripts, was used to amplify TCR beta CDR3 regions. Primed by the HTBI set, a first-round RT-PCR was run on the TCR CDR3. TCRdb ran MiXCR on the multiplex PCR reads and lists one entry per CDR3 protein. The sample has 250,000 to 400,000 distinct CDR3 sequences, roughly an eighth seen once. The data were obtained in a study of T cells in Graves' hyperthyroidism and ophthalmopathy. Study findings and constraints: Blood samples included most of the expanded thyroid clonotypes exceeding 0.001. Ophthalmopathy cases were set apart from stable hyperthyroidism by a 13 V-J model. With a median lead of approximately 6.4 months before onset, the model predicted ophthalmopathy.

The study included ophthalmopathy patients with Clinical Activity Score at least 3, NOSPECS grade at least 4 and duration under 3 months. Trimming took off 8 bases at V and 1 base at J, with 14 bases between the two ends. In germline, CDR1 is ENHRY, CDR2 SYGVKD. The CDR3 is 14 amino acids. The chain joins TRBV10-3 to TRBJ1-2, with no clear D. The TCR comes from a woman in her 40s with Graves' ophthalmopathy. Specimen: blood. CDR3 bases: TGTGCCATCGGAGGAAGAGTCCATAACTATGGCTACACCTTC. This encodes CAIGGRVHNYGYTF.